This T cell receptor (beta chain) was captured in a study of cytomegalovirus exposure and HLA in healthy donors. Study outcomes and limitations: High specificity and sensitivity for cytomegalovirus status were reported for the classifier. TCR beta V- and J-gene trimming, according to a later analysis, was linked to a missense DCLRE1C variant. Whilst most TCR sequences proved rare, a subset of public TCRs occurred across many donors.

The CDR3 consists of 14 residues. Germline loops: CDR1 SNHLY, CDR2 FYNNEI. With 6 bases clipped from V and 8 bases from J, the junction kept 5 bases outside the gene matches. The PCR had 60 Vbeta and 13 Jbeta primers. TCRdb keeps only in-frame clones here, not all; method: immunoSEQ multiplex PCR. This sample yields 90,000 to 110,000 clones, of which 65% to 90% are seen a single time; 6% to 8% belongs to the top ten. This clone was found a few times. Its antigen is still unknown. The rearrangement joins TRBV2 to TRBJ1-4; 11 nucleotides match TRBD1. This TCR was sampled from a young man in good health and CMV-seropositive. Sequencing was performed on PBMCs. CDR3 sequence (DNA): TGTGCCAGCAGGACCGGGACAGGGGGGGAAAAACTGTTTTTT. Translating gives CASRTGTGGEKLFF.